Given below is one T cell receptor beta chain in context. Per germline, CDR1 SGHDT and CDR2 YYEEEE. The CDR3 is made up of 14 amino acids. The ends were cut back, 0 bases at V and 6 bases at J, with 13 bases in the middle. Sequencing used immunoSEQ multiplex PCR; TCRdb keeps in-frame clones, though not all of them. Of around 61,000 clones in the sample, roughly 87% are singletons; the top ten hold approximately 0.44%. This entry is derived from a study of memory CD4+ T cells and cytomegalovirus serostatus. The sort gate was single viable CD3+CD4+CD8-CD45RO+ cells for memory CD4+ T cells. Donors' CMV status reflects serum IgG against pp150, pp28, p38, p52.

Sequences were obtained from memory CD4+ T cells from blood. The chain carries TRBV5-6 and TRBJ2-7, with D possibly being TRBD1 (5 bases). This receptor was obtained from an adult in good health and CMV-seronegative. The CDR3 loop is CASSLVGRQSEQYF. In DNA form, the CDR3 reads TGTGCCAGCAGCTTGGTTGGCCGACAGAGCGAGCAGTACTTC.